The 23 T cell receptor beta chains reported below all come from one sample, sequenced in a study of blood T cell repertoires in COVID-19. Data came from immunoSEQ multiplex PCR; TCRdb stores just in-frame clones and leaves some out. The sample has about 180,000 clones, about 83% seen once. The specimen was peripheral blood. These receptors were obtained from a person aged 70 to 80 with COVID-19, enrolled during active disease.

V usage is TRBV9 and J usage is TRBJ2-7, with 12 nucleotides matching TRBD2. This CDR3 is 15 amino acids long. Germline V gene sequence: CDR1 SGDLS, CDR2 YYNGEE. Trimming cost V 3 bases and J 2 bases; bases outside gene matches: 3. CDR3 in amino acids: CASSASSGRAYEQYF. CDR3 nucleotides: TGTGCCAGCAGCGCATCTAGCGGGAGGGCCTACGAGCAGTACTTC.

The genes are TRBV30 and TRBJ2-7; D not certain. Trimming cost V 3 bases and J 0 bases, with 9 bases left between them. The germline gives CDR1 GTSNPN, CDR2 SVGIG (reference sequence). This CDR3 contains 13 residues. The CDR3 spells CAWSLWPSYEQYF. The CDR3 DNA reads as TGTGCCTGGAGCTTATGGCCCTCCTACGAGCAGTACTTC. The variable domain in full, with the rest retrieved from reference TRBV30 and TRBJ2-7, is SQTIHQWPATLVQPVGSPLSLECTVEGTSNPNLYWYRQAAGRGLQLLFYSVGIGQISSEVPQNLSASRPQDRQFILSSKKLLLSDSGFYLCAWSLWPSYEQYFGPGTRLTVT.

V usage is TRBV6-1 and J usage is TRBJ2-7, with D tentatively TRBD1 (5 bases). The CDR3 consists of 14 residues. Trimming pared 3 bases from V and 9 bases from J, leaving 18 bases between. Germline CDR1 and CDR2: MNHNS and SASEGT. CDR3 DNA sequence: TGTGCCAGCAGTGAGGACCCAGGGTTTACGGTGCAGTACTTC. Translation: CASSEDPGFTVQYF.

Only one count was recorded for this clone. The V and J genes are TRBV19 and TRBJ1-6, with 10 bases fitting TRBD1. In germline, CDR1 is LNHDA, CDR2 SQIVND (reference sequence). The V gene end was trimmed by 4 bases and the J gene end by 14 bases; junction bases not matched to a gene: 11. This CDR3 is built from 15 residues. CDR3: CASSTSWTGGSALHF. CDR3 sequence (DNA): TGTGCCAGTAGTACGTCCTGGACAGGGGGTTCGGCCCTCCACTTT.

The chain combines TRBV5-1 with TRBJ1-2; possible D gene TRBD1, 6 bases. This CDR3 has 13 amino acids. The germline V gene encodes CDR1 SGHRS and CDR2 YFSETQ. Deletions cut 2 bases from V and 7 bases from J, with 12 bases between. CDR3 nucleotides: TGCGCCAGCAGCTTTACCCTAGGGGGTGGCTACACCTTC. It codes for CASSFTLGGGYTF.

The V and J genes are TRBV9 and TRBJ1-5; the match to TRBD1 covers 7 bases. The CDR3 has 15 residues. The V and J ends lost 2 bases and 3 bases, in that order; junction bases with no gene match: 5. The V gene's germline CDR1 is SGDLS and CDR2 YYNGEE. The CDR3 sequence is CASSVTGTINQPQHF. The CDR3 DNA sequence: TGTGCCAGCAGCGTGACAGGGACCATCAATCAGCCCCAGCATTTT. Full variable domain (missing parts from reference TRBV9 and TRBJ1-5): DSGVTQTPKHLITATGQRVTLRCSPRSGDLSVYWYQQSLDQGLQFLIQYYNGEERAKGNILERFSAQQFPDLHSELNLSSLELGDSALYFCASSVTGTINQPQHFGDGTRLSIL.

V usage is TRBV5-1 and J usage is TRBJ2-1; 7 bases are a match to TRBD1. The CDR3 runs 14 residues. The germline V gene has CDR1 SGHRS and CDR2 YFSETQ. The V gene end was trimmed by 0 bases and the J gene end by 8 bases; junction bases not matched to a gene: 5. CDR3 region: CASSLGQGPDEQFF. CDR3 coding DNA: TGCGCCAGCAGCTTGGGACAGGGACCCGATGAGCAGTTCTTC.

This clone has only one observation. The V gene is TRBV28, the J gene TRBJ1-3, with a tentative D call TRBD1 (5 bases). CDR3 size: 16 residues. V shed 8 bases and J shed 0 bases, with 17 bases lying between them. CDR1 is MDHEN, CDR2 SYDVKM, per germline. The CDR3 region is CASLEGANLSGNTIYF. CDR3 in DNA: TGTGCCAGCCTTGAAGGGGCCAACCTCTCTGGAAACACCATATATTTT.

The chain uses TRBV2 and TRBJ2-3; D is unclear. In germline, CDR1 is SNHLY, CDR2 FYNNEI. V was shortened by 7 bases and J by 0 bases, with 11 bases between the two germline ends. CDR3 length: 14 amino acids. The CDR3, as DNA: TGTGCCAGCAAATTTCCTACTAGCACAGATACGCAGTATTTT. It specifies CASKFPTSTDTQYF.

V is TRBV9 and J is TRBJ2-7; TRBD1 aligns across 10 bases. V shed 0 bases, J shed 2 bases, and the junction held 2 bases outside the gene matches. The germline gives CDR1 SGDLS, CDR2 YYNGEE. CDR3 length equals 15 residues. The CDR3 DNA follows: TGTGCCAGCAGCGTAGGACAGGGGGCCACCTACGAGCAGTACTTC. It yields the protein CASSVGQGATYEQYF.

The rearrangement links TRBV7-2 to TRBJ2-7; unclear D gene. Looked up from germline, CDR1 is SGHTA and CDR2 is FQGNSA. The CDR3 consists of 13 residues. Trimming took off 1 base at V and 5 bases at J, with 9 bases between the two ends. The CDR3 loop reads CASSLVREHEQYF. For the CDR3, the DNA is TGTGCCAGCAGCTTAGTCCGCGAGCACGAGCAGTACTTC.

CDR3 sequence: CASSHFYTEAFF. For the CDR3, the DNA is TGTGCCAGCAGCCATTTCTACACTGAAGCTTTCTTT. This chain links TRBV6-2 or TRBV6-3 with TRBJ1-1; unclear D gene. The CDR3 has 12 amino acids. V lost 6 bases and J lost 3, with 8 bases in between. Germline V gives CDR1 MNHEY, CDR2 SVGEGT.

The V call is TRBV6-5, the J call TRBJ1-2; 9 bases are shared with TRBD1. V trimming: 5 bases; J trimming: 6 bases; junction bases outside the gene matches: 7. Germline-derived CDR1 and CDR2 are MNHEY and SVGAGI. The CDR3 contains 14 residues. CDR3 amino acids: CASSQDRGGHGYTF. The DNA for the CDR3 is TGTGCCAGCAGTCAGGACAGGGGCGGTCATGGCTACACCTTC.

The rearrangement uses TRBV27 and TRBJ2-1; 13 nucleotides align to TRBD2. J gave up 7 bases and V 5 bases, and 5 bases lay outside the gene matches. Germline CDR1 reads MNHEY; CDR2 reads SMNVEV (reference sequence). CDR3 length: 15 amino acids. This CDR3 reads CASSPGTSGMNEQFF. The DNA of the CDR3 is TGTGCCAGCAGTCCCGGGACTAGCGGGATGAATGAGCAGTTCTTC.

This clone was seen once. The rearrangement joins TRBV28 to TRBJ1-1; D is uncertain. CDR3 size: 14 residues. The V end lost 3 bases, the J end lost 4 bases, and 12 bases lay between the germline ends. Per the germline V gene, CDR1 is MDHEN and CDR2 is SYDVKM. DNA of the CDR3: TGTGCCAGCAGTTTCCGGGGTGAGAGCACTGAAGCTTTCTTT. Its protein is CASSFRGESTEAFF.

The genes are TRBV6-5 and TRBJ1-1; 7 bases align to TRBD1. Germline V CDR1 and CDR2: MNHEY, SVGAGI. V was pared by 6 bases and J by 1 base, with 5 bases of the junction left unmatched. The CDR3 has 14 residues. CDR3 sequence: CASSPRQGNTEAFF. The CDR3 coding sequence is TGTGCCAGCAGCCCAAGACAGGGGAACACTGAAGCTTTCTTT.

In DNA, the CDR3 is TGTGCCAGTAGTATGTTACAGCATAATTCACCCCTCCACTTT. Protein sequence: CASSMLQHNSPLHF. V gene TRBV19 combines with J gene TRBJ1-6; D is unresolved. The length of the CDR3 is 14 residues. Trimming took 3 bases from V and 5 from J, leaving 8 bases between them. Germline V gives CDR1 LNHDA, CDR2 SQIVND (reference sequence).

The V gene is TRBV2, the J gene TRBJ1-5, with D unclear. There are 14 residues in the CDR3. Germline values: CDR1 SNHLY, CDR2 FYNNEI. V was trimmed by 2 bases and J by 4 bases, leaving 9 bases between them. This CDR3 is CASSEFGSNQPQHF. The DNA for the CDR3 is TGTGCCAGCAGTGAATTTGGCAGTAATCAGCCCCAGCATTTT.

The gene calls are TRBV5-5 and TRBJ1-5; TRBD1 matches at 8 bases. V lost 4 bases to trimming and J lost 7 bases; unmatched junction nucleotides: 7. The CDR3 runs to 14 residues. CDR1 and CDR2 from the germline V gene are SGHKS and YYEKEE (reference sequence). For the CDR3, the DNA is TGTGCCAGCAGCGGAACAGGGGGAGACCAGCCCCAGCATTTT. Encoded protein: CASSGTGGDQPQHF.

The chain employs TRBV7-3 and TRBJ2-1; no firm D call. V was cut by 3 bases and J by 7 bases, with 16 bases left in between. Germline-derived CDR1 and CDR2 are SGHTA and FQGTGA. CDR3 length equals 15 residues. CDR3 DNA: TGTGCCAGCAGCTTTAACGCGGATGGGTGGAATGAGCAGTTCTTC. It codes for CASSFNADGWNEQFF.

A single count supports this clone. The chain uses TRBV12-3 or TRBV12-4 and TRBJ2-1; D is possibly TRBD2 (6 bases). Deletions cut 0 bases from V and 16 bases from J, with 16 bases between. The CDR3 has 13 residues. In DNA, the CDR3 is TGTGCCAGCAGTTTAGCTGGCGGGACTTCATATTTCTTC. Amino acids: CASSLAGGTSYFF.

The rearrangement uses TRBV18 and TRBJ1-5; 11 nucleotides agree with TRBD1. Germline CDR1 is KGHSH and CDR2 is LQKENI. With V trimmed by 4 bases and J by 3 bases, 14 bases remained unmatched. The CDR3 length is 19 residues. The CDR3 region is CASSQLRTGGSYSNQPQHF. CDR3 DNA sequence: TGTGCCAGCTCACAACTAAGGACAGGGGGCTCGTATTCCAATCAGCCCCAGCATTTT.

This clone was recorded at least ten times. J is TRBJ2-7 and V is TRBV3-1 (or the pseudogene TRBV3-2), with 9 positions matching TRBD1. V gave up 4 bases and J gave up 2 bases; unmatched junction bases: 3. This CDR3 has 14 residues. CDR1 is LGHDT, CDR2 YNNKEL, per germline (reference sequence). This CDR3 is CASSPGQGTYEQYF. CDR3 coding DNA: TGTGCCAGCAGCCCGGGACAGGGAACCTACGAGCAGTACTTC.